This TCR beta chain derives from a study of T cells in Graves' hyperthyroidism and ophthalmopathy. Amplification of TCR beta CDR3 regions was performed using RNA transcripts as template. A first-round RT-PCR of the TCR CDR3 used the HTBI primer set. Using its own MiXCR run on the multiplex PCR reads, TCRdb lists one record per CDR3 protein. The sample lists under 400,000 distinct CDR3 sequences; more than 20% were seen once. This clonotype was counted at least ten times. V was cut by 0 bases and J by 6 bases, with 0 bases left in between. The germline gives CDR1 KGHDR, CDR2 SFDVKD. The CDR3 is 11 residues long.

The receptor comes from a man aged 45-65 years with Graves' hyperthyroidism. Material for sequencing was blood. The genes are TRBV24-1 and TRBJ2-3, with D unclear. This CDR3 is CATSDLDTQYF. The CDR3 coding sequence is TGTGCCACCAGTGATTTGGATACGCAGTATTTT.